Included here is one T cell receptor (beta chain) sequence, with context. This CDR3 has 15 residues. CDR1 LNHDA and CDR2 SQIVND come from the germline V gene (reference sequence). V was clipped by 5 bases and J by 0 bases, with 11 bases between them. Profiling relied on immunoSEQ multiplex PCR, and the TCRdb table lists in-frame clones only, not all of them. The table has roughly 130,000 clones, roughly nine tenths seen once. Seattle patients were enrolled during active infection and followed longitudinally. This sample is drawn from a study of blood T cell repertoires in COVID-19. Sequencing used peripheral blood. This receptor was identified in a human donor with COVID-19, enrolled during active disease. The donor label of this sample is uncertain. The chain employs TRBV19 and TRBJ1-5; no firm D call. This CDR3 is CASSENRDSNQPQHF. The CDR3 DNA follows: TGTGCCAGTAGTGAAAACCGGGATAGCAATCAGCCCCAGCATTTT.